This T cell receptor (beta chain) derives from a study of regulatory T cells in long-lasting Graves disease (dated by TCRdb to the early 2020s). Describing the broader study: Antithyroid drugs had been taken for less than 3 months by newly diagnosed Graves' disease patients. Patients with persistent Graves' disease were compared with patients with newly diagnosed Graves' disease using TCR sequencing and RNA sequencing of peripheral blood. The study took place in China and was registered as a clinical trial. A total of some 35 samples underwent TCR sequencing, from about 13 patients with persistent Graves' disease and 20 patients with newly diagnosed Graves' disease.

The time point label here, explained by the study, means: newly diagnosed GD, antithyroid drugs for less than 3 months. For both TCR sequencing and RNA sequencing, RNA was extracted from PBMCs using TRIzol. The diagnosis of Graves' disease followed American Thyroid Association guidelines. Patients for the study were recruited at an endocrinology department in Xi'an, China. Each patient gave 7 to 9.5 milliliters of peripheral blood, collected in an EDTA anticoagulant tube. Ficoll Paque Plus density gradient separation was used to isolate PBMCs, and no additional T cell sorting was done. An Agilent 2100 Bioanalyzer and agarose gel were used to check RNA quality, while a NanoDrop 2000 measured RNA concentration. Clipping removes 6 bases from V and 0 bases from J, with 1 as the unmatched junction base count. From the cysteine up to the phenylalanine, the CDR3 has a length of 14 residues. Just CDR3 DNA is preserved here, 42 bases in frame from base 1.

In this sample, this clonotype turned up many times. Its recognized antigen is unknown. Qualities for individual bases were not recorded, and no much larger clone is one base off. Preparation of the library involved multiplex PCR. Sequencer: Illumina HiSeq 4000. CDR3 regions were amplified by Arm-PCR with iRepertoire HTBI primers to construct TCR beta libraries. Before sequencing, the PCR products underwent gel purification. From the authors' description of their analysis: A total of some 65 TRBV and under 15 TRBJ segments were identified across samples and were used for gene usage analysis of CDR3 amino acid clonotypes. COPE and FqMerger were used to merge the filtered high-quality paired reads into contigs. Contigs were aligned with BLAST to IMGT TRBV, TRBD and TRBJ reference genes, and CDR3 was defined per IMGT. Any clonotype with a frequency above 0.1% was classified as a highly expanded clone. Repertoire diversity was measured by Shannon entropy, and V-J evenness by the Gini coefficient. Public clonotypes were defined as clonotypes shared by more than one individual. The raw public data were reprocessed by TCRdb itself: fastp quality trimming at Q25, MiXCR clonotype calling, in-frame beta chains only. Every CDR3 protein is listed once, alongside the most common genes and DNA of its rows. What appears here as the V and J calls and clone size reflects TCRdb's work, not the paper's. The sample table contains some 200,000 distinct CDR3 sequences; only one count was recorded for roughly 19% of them. Of the sample, roughly 10% is held by the ten largest clones.

The paper's findings and limits, for the study overall: Persistent patients shared more public clonotypes among themselves (under 3,000) than newly diagnosed patients did (over 950). Because the primary lesion, thyroid tissue, could not be accessed, the study looked at peripheral blood alone. Compared with newly diagnosed patients, persistent Graves' disease patients had lower TCR Shannon entropy and fewer highly expanded clones, which suggests clonal expansion. Preferential use of TRBV28, TRBJ1-2 and TRBJ2-5 was observed in persistent disease, whereas TRBV20-1 and TRBJ2-1 were favored in newly diagnosed disease. As a limitation, the authors acknowledged that the small sample size may reduce accuracy. Sequencing and analysis were restricted to the TCR beta chain.

The same sample was also studied in work on T cells in Graves' hyperthyroidism and ophthalmopathy. As the second study states: Stable Graves' hyperthyroidism was defined as the absence of progression to ophthalmopathy over 18 months of follow-up. Hyperthyroidism patients were newly diagnosed, had a disease duration of under 2 months, and were aged 18 to 65 years. The study excluded patients with uncontrolled infections, other autoimmune diseases, pregnancy or lactation. Clinical symptoms, serum thyroxine and TRAb, thyroid ultrasound, and orbital computed tomography formed the basis for the diagnoses. For the first round of RT-PCR on the TCR CDR3, the HTBI primer set was used together with the Qiagen OneStep RT-PCR kit. Most expanded thyroid clonotypes (frequency above 0.001) were also found in blood, which suggests that blood repertoires may mirror thyroid immune responses. In cross-validation, a model built on a 13 V-J signature told ophthalmopathy apart from stable hyperthyroidism with under 90% sensitivity and around 81% specificity, and in testing the same model reached 80%/75%. In validation, the model predicted progression to ophthalmopathy with about 71% sensitivity and 72% to 75% specificity, a median of 6.5 months before onset. To identify distinguishing TCR V-J signatures, a discovery cohort of about 100 patients was used, comprising 43 with Graves' ophthalmopathy and around 57 with stable Graves' hyperthyroidism. Prospective prediction of ophthalmopathy was tested in an independent validation cohort of 18 to 20 hyperthyroidism patients and some 17 patients who later progressed to ophthalmopathy. The roughly 100 discovery patients were divided at random into training and test sets in a 7:3 ratio. In addition, the study compared T-cell repertoires in thyroid tissue and in blood from roughly 6 Graves' hyperthyroidism patients. Once sampling was done, hyperthyroidism patients were given methimazole at a starting dose of 30 mg daily, whereas ophthalmopathy patients were given high-dose intravenous methylprednisolone. Libraries were constructed in a second round of multiplex PCR, after which size selection and purification were carried out. Paired-end sequencing of the libraries was performed with 100 bp reads on an Illumina HiSeq2000. SOAPnuke was used to process the raw data, with reads discarded if the reads contained adapters or uncalled bases, had a mean Phred below 15, or lacked an exact constant-primer or identifier match. High-quality paired reads were merged with COPE v1.2.5, and unique nucleotide sequences were defined as clonotypes. Clonotypes were aligned to IMGT TRBV, TRBD and TRBJ reference segments using MiTCR v1.1. Analysis was restricted to V-J combinations with a frequency above 0.0001, which covered about 99% of repertoires. The TCS score was defined as F50 (clonal expansion) divided by E x V (chaos), with BLOSUM62-based TCRdist calculated between CDR3 peptides within each V-J. Welch's t-statistics and random forest reduced roughly 500 V-J features to roughly 13, which were used in a naive Bayes classifier (R e1071). Sample size was not statistically predetermined, and investigators were not blinded to group allocation. TCR Vbeta CDR3 sequencing of 120 to 150 peripheral blood samples (about 45 ophthalmopathy, approximately 80 hyperthyroidism and 17 progressor patients) is reported in the paper.

Sequenced material: peripheral blood mononuclear cells (PBMCs), taken at new diagnosis, from a patient treated with antithyroid drugs. The chain was built from TRBV12-3 or TRBV12-4 and TRBJ1-4; 7 of the junction bases match TRBD1. The receptor comes from a woman aged 25 to 39 with Graves disease. Donor details come from another sample of the same person, matched by shared clones. The nucleotides are TGTGCCAGCAGGGACAGGTCAACTAATGAAAAACTGTTTTTT. Its protein product is CASRDRSTNEKLFF.